The present TCR beta chain was sequenced within a study of blood T cell repertoires in COVID-19. Study summary: There were acute and convalescent COVID-19 samples, and they came from the United States, Italy and Spain.

Trimming pared 4 bases from V and 2 bases from J, leaving 18 bases between. CDR1 is SGHRS, CDR2 YFSETQ, per germline. The CDR3 is 16 amino acids. In the source study's methods: How many nucleated cells were present was estimated from reference gene primer amplification. Assay used: immunoSEQ multiplex PCR; TCRdb lists only in-frame clones, some missing. D and trimming were read from the DNA, whereas the V and J calls and clone size are those reported in that table. Counted here are about 180,000 clones, approximately 85% occurring once; the ten biggest clones make up under 3.5%. The J gene is TRBJ1-1, the V gene TRBV5-1; TRBD1 is a possible D gene (6 bases). This TCR came from a man in his fifties or sixties with acute or convalescent COVID-19. Material for sequencing was peripheral blood. CDR3 sequence: CASSLSTGRGNTEAFF. The CDR3 DNA is TGCGCCAGCAGCCTATCTACAGGGAGGGGAAACACTGAAGCTTTCTTT.